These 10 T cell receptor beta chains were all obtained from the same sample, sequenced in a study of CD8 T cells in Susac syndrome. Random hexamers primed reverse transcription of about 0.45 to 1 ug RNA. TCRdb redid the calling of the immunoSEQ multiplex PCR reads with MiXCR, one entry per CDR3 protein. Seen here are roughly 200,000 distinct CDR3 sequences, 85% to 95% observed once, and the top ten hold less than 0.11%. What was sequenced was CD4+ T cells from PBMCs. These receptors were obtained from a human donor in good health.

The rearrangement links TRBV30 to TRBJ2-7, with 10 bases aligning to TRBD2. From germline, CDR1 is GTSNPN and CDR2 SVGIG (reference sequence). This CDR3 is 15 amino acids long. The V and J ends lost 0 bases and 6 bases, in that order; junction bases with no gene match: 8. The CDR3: CAWSVGLAGVPEQYV. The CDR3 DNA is TGTGCCTGGAGTGTGGGGCTAGCGGGAGTCCCCGAGCAGTACGTC.

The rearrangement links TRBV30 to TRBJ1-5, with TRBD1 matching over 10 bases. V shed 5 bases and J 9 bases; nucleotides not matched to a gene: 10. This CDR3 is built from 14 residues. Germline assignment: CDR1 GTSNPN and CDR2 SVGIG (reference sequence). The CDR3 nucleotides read TGTGCCTGGGGATCCGGGACAGGGGCTTCGCCCCAGCATTTT. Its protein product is CAWGSGTGASPQHF.

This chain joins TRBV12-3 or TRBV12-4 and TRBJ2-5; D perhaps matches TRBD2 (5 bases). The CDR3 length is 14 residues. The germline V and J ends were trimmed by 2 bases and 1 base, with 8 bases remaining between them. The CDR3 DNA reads TGTGCCAGCAGTTTACGGGGTTCCCAAGAGACCCAGTACTTC. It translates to CASSLRGSQETQYF.

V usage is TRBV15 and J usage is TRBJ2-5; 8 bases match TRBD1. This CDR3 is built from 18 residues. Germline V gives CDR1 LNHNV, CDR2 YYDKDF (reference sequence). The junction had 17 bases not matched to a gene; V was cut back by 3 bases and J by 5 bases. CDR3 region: CATSRGPGGADLGETQYF. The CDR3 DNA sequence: TGTGCCACCAGCAGGGGACCAGGGGGCGCCGATCTAGGGGAGACCCAGTACTTC.

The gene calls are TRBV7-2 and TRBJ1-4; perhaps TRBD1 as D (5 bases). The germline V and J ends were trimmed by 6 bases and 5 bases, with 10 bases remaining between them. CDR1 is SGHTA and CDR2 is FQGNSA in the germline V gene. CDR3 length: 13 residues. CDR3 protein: CASSMDTNEKLFF. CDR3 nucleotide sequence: TGTGCCAGCAGTATGGACACAAATGAAAAACTGTTTTTT.

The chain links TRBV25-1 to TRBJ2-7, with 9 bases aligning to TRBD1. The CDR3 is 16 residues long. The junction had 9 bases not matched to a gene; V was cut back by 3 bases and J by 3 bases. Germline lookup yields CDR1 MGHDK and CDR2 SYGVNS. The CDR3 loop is CASSDPTGTGIYEQYF. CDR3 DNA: TGTGCCAGCAGTGACCCAACCGGGACAGGGATCTACGAGCAGTACTTC.

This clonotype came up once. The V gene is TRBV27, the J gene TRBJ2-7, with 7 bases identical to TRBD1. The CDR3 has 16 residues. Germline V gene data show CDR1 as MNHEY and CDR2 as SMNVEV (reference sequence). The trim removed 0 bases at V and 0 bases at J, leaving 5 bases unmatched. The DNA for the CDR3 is TGTGCCAGCAGTTTATCGGGGACAGTTAGCTCCTACGAGCAGTACTTC. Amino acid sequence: CASSLSGTVSSYEQYF.

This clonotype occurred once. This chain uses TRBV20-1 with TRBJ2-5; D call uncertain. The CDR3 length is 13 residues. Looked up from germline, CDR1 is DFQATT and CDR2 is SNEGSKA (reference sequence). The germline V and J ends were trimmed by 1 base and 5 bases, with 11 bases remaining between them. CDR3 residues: CSARAPALETQYF. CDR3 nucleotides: TGCAGTGCTAGAGCCCCGGCTTTGGAGACCCAGTACTTC.

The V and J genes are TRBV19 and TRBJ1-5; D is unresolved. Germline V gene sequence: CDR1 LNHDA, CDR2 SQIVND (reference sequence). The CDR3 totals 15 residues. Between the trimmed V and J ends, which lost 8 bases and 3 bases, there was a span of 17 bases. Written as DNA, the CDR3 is TGTGCCAGTGAGATAGAGTGGGGTTTCAATCAGCCCCAGCATTTT. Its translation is CASEIEWGFNQPQHF.

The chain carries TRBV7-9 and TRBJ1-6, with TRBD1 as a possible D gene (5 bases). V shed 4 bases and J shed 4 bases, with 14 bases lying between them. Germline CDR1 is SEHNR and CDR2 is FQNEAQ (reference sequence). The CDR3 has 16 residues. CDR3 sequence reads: CASSSPRDRYNSPLHF. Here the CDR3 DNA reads TGTGCCAGCAGCTCACCCCGGGACCGATATAATTCACCCCTCCACTTT.